Following are 15 T cell receptor beta chains from one sample sequenced in a study of CD8 T cells in ankylosing spondylitis. Overall study findings and caveats: The study identified a TCR beta motif of roughly eight highly homologous variants that appeared characteristic of ankylosing spondylitis blood.

These receptors' antigens are unknown. MiXCR, run by TCRdb on the 5' RACE reads, gives a single entry per CDR3 protein. This table holds roughly 350,000 distinct CDR3 sequences, around 8% found once. The sequencing input was blood, either unsorted or a sorted T cell fraction (not recorded which). Receptors originate from a male donor with ankylosing spondylitis.

This clonotype was counted between two and nine times. The chain joins TRBV12-3 or TRBV12-4 to TRBJ1-1, with a possible D match to TRBD1 (5 bases). Trimming stripped 5 bases from V and 1 base from J, with 14 bases between. This CDR3 is 15 amino acids long. The CDR3 DNA follows: TGTGCCAGCAGTCCCCAGGCAGGGAGGAACACTGAAGCTTTCTTT. Translated, it gives CASSPQAGRNTEAFF.

The chain joins TRBV7-8 to TRBJ2-1; possible D gene TRBD2, 6 bases. CDR1 is SGHVS, CDR2 FQNEAQ, per germline. V shed 0 bases and J shed 3 bases, with 9 bases lying between them. The CDR3 extends over 15 amino acids. The CDR3 bases are TGTGCCAGCAGCTTAGCGTACGGGGGCTACAATGAGCAGTTCTTC. This translates into CASSLAYGGYNEQFF.

This clonotype occurred many times. The chain carries TRBV20-1 and TRBJ1-5, with D possibly TRBD1 on 5 matching bases. Trimming stripped 3 bases from V and 2 bases from J, with 11 bases between. The CDR3 sequence is 14 residues long. CDR1 is DFQATT and CDR2 is SNEGSKA in the germline V gene (reference sequence). CDR3 nucleotide sequence: TGCAGTGCTAGCTCGGGGGAGGGCAATCAGCCCCAGCATTTT. Amino acids: CSASSGEGNQPQHF.

Of note for this clonotype: The DNA is left out, because the CDR3 cannot be placed on it with certainty; the CDR3 is given as TCRdb lists it. The genes are TRBV9 and TRBJ1-1; the D segment call TRBD1 is taken from the table without a DNA check. A total of 19 residues make up the CDR3, ends included. Germline V CDR1 and CDR2: SGDLS, YYNGEE. The CDR3 sequence: CASSRLYFGPPNRNTEAFF.

The chain employs TRBV15 and TRBJ2-3, with 7 bases matching TRBD2. V was clipped by 0 bases and J by 1 base; unmatched bases: 7. There are 17 residues in the CDR3. Germline CDR1 reads LNHNV; CDR2 reads YYDKDF (reference sequence). CDR3 in DNA: TGTGCCACCAGCAGAGACTTCGGGGGAGGGGGCACAGATACGCAGTATTTT. Translation: CATSRDFGGGGTDTQYF.

This clonotype was detected ten times or more. The J gene is TRBJ2-1, the V gene TRBV4-2; 7 bases match TRBD1. The germline CDR1 and CDR2 sequences are LGHNA and YNFKEQ. Germline trimming cut 3 bases from V and 4 bases from J; bases unmatched to any gene: 12. This CDR3 has 17 amino acids. The CDR3 coding sequence is TGTGCCAGCAGCCAGACGCCACAGGGGTCGATATACAATGAGCAGTTCTTC. Translation: CASSQTPQGSIYNEQFF.

The chain is built from TRBV18 and TRBJ1-4; tentatively, D is TRBD1 (6 bases). This CDR3 contains 15 residues. Trimming left V 3 bases short and J 8 bases short, with 16 bases between. In germline, CDR1 is KGHSH, CDR2 LQKENI. The CDR3 DNA reads as TGTGCCAGCTCACCCACCGGGACATCGCAGGAAAAACTGTTTTTT. As protein: CASSPTGTSQEKLFF.

The chain employs TRBV9 and TRBJ2-2; TRBD2 agrees at 9 bases. Per germline, CDR1 SGDLS and CDR2 YYNGEE. This CDR3 has 16 amino acids. V gave up 3 bases and J gave up 6 bases; unmatched junction bases: 9. CDR3 in amino acids: CASSATSGPPPGELFF. In nucleotides, the CDR3 is TGTGCCAGCAGCGCCACTAGCGGGCCGCCACCCGGGGAGCTGTTTTTT.

The V and J genes are TRBV20-1 and TRBJ1-5, with D unclear. The V and J ends lost 5 bases and 2 bases respectively, with 19 bases between them. CDR3 length equals 16 residues. Per germline, CDR1 DFQATT and CDR2 SNEGSKA (reference sequence). DNA of the CDR3: TGCAGTGCTCCCAACATGGGATCGATCGGCAATCAGCCCCAGCATTTT. It translates to CSAPNMGSIGNQPQHF.

CDR3 nucleotide sequence: TGCGCCAGCAGCCAAGGGGAGGGAGTGTACAATGAGCAGTTCTTC. Its protein product is CASSQGEGVYNEQFF. The chain recombines TRBV4-1 with TRBJ2-1; 7 bases are a match to TRBD2. CDR3 size: 15 residues. The V segment lost 1 base and the J segment 4 bases; nucleotides outside the gene matches: 4. From germline, CDR1 is MGHRA and CDR2 YSYEKL.

This clonotype was observed a few times. The V and J genes are TRBV12-3 or TRBV12-4 and TRBJ2-1; no firm D call. CDR3 length: 15 residues. Trimming removed 5 bases at V and 0 bases at J, with 11 bases between. The CDR3: CASSLLQSSYNEQFF. CDR3 DNA: TGTGCCAGCAGTCTCCTACAGAGCTCCTACAATGAGCAGTTCTTC.

This clonotype was seen a few times. The rearrangement uses TRBV20-1 and TRBJ2-7, with D perhaps TRBD1 (7 bases). The CDR3 loop spans 13 amino acids. Germline CDR1 reads DFQATT; CDR2 reads SNEGSKA (reference sequence). V shed 5 bases and J shed 7 bases, with 18 bases lying between them. Here the CDR3 reads CSAARGERGEQYF. The CDR3 nucleotides read TGCAGTGCTGCCAGGGGGGAGCGAGGGGAGCAGTACTTC.

This clonotype was seen more than once but under ten times. The rearrangement links TRBV6-1 to TRBJ2-2, with a weak D call TRBD2 (5 bases). The V gene's germline CDR1 is MNHNS and CDR2 SASEGT. CDR3 length equals 16 residues. V lost 2 bases and J lost 5, with 15 bases in between. Written as DNA, the CDR3 is TGTGCCAGCAGTGAATCGGAGGTGTGGGAAACCGGGGAGCTGTTTTTT. As protein: CASSESEVWETGELFF.

This clonotype was seen a few times. The chain links TRBV6-2 or TRBV6-3 to TRBJ1-5; D is unclear. This CDR3 is built from 11 residues. V lost 3 bases to trimming and J lost 13 bases, with 10 bases between them. Germline CDR1 is MNHEY and CDR2 is SVGEGT. The CDR3 spells CASSYLGPQHF. Written as DNA, the CDR3 is TGTGCCAGCAGTTATTTGGGCCCTCAGCATTTT.

This clonotype was seen a handful of times. The chain employs TRBV12-3 or TRBV12-4 and TRBJ2-1; D is uncertain. V lost 1 base to trimming and J lost 4 bases, with 8 bases between them. This CDR3 region has 14 residues. The CDR3 DNA reads TGTGCCAGCAGTTTAGAATTCTCATACAATGAGCAGTTCTTC. This gives the protein CASSLEFSYNEQFF.